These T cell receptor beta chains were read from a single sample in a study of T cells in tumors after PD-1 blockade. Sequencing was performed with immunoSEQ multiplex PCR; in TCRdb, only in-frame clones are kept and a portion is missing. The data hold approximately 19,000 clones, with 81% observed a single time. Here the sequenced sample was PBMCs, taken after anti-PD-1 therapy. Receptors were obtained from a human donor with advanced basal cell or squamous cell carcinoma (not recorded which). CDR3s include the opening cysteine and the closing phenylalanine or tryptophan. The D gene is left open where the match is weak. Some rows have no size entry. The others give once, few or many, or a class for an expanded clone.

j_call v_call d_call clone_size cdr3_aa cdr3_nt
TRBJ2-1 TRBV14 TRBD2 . CASSRLAGGPRINEQFF TGTGCCAGCAGTAGGCTAGCGGGAGGGCCACGGATCAATGAGCAGTTCTTC
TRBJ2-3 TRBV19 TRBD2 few CASSIPAGERTQYF TGTGCCAGTAGTATTCCAGCGGGAGAACGAACGCAGTATTTT
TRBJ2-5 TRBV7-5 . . CVRSLGSRVFSIETQYF TGTGTCAGAAGCTTAGGTTCCAGGGTCTTTTCGATAGAGACCCAGTACTTC
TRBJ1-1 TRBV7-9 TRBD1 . CASSPPGQGVTTEAFF TGTGCCAGCAGCCCCCCGGGACAGGGGGTGACCACTGAAGCTTTCTTT
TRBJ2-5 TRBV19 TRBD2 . CASSKIYGLAGGPQETQYF TGTGCCAGTAGTAAAATATACGGACTAGCGGGAGGGCCGCAAGAGACCCAGTACTTC
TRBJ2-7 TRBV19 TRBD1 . CASSIGFRTGTHEQYF TGTGCCAGTAGTATAGGTTTCCGGACAGGGACCCACGAGCAGTACTTC
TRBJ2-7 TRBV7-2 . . CASSPRTAIQPYEQYF TGTGCCAGCAGCCCGCGGACAGCAATCCAACCCTACGAGCAGTACTTC
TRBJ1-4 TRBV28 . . CASRQGNEKLFF TGTGCCAGCAGACAGGGAAATGAAAAACTGTTTTTT
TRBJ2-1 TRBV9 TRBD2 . CASSFLAGTSGSYNEQFF TGTGCCAGCAGCTTCCTCGCAGGGACTAGCGGGTCTTACAATGAGCAGTTCTTC
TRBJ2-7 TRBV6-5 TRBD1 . CASSYSDRATYEQYF TGTGCCAGCAGTTACTCCGACAGGGCCACCTACGAGCAGTACTTC
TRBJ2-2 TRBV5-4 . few CASSSRQSNTGELFF TGTGCCAGCAGCTCGAGACAGTCGAACACCGGGGAGCTGTTTTTT
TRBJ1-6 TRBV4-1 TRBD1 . CASSHPGQGIYNSPLHF TGCGCCAGCAGCCACCCGGGACAGGGAATATATAATTCACCCCTCCACTTT
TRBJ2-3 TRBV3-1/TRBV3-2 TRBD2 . CASSQVLAGGYLPDTQYF TGTGCCAGCAGCCAGGTACTAGCGGGAGGATACTTACCAGATACGCAGTATTTT
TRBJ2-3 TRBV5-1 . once CASRDSGTDTQYF TGCGCCAGCCGAGATAGCGGCACAGATACGCAGTATTTT
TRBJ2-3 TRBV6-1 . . CASSEDSFSQYF TGTGCCAGCAGTGAAGACTCCTTTTCGCAGTATTTT
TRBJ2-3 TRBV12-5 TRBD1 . CASGLRTGGITDTQYF TGTGCTAGTGGTTTGCGGACAGGGGGAATCACAGATACGCAGTATTTT
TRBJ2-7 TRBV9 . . CASSVELIPYEQYF TGTGCCAGCAGCGTAGAGTTAATCCCCTACGAGCAGTACTTC
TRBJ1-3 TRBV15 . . CATSRENVGNTIYF TGTGCCACCAGCAGAGAAAATGTCGGAAACACCATATATTTT
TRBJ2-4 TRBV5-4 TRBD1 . CASKGANGDIQYF TGTGCCAGCAAGGGGGCGAATGGGGACATTCAGTACTTC